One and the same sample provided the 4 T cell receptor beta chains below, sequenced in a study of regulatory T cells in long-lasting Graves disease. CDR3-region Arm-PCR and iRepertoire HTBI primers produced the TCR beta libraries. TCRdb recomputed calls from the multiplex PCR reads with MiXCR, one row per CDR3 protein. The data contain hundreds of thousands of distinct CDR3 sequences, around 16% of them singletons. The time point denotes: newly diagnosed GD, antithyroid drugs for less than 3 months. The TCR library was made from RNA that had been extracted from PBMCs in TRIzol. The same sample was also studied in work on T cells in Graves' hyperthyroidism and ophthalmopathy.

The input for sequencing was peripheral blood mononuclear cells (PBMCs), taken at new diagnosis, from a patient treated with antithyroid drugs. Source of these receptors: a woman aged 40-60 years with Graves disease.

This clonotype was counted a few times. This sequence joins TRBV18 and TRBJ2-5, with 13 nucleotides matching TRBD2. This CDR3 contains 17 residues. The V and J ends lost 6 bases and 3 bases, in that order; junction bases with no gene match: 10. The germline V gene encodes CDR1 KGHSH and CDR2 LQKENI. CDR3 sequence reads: CASSQPGLAGLKETQYF. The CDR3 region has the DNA TGTGCCAGCTCGCAGCCGGGACTAGCGGGATTAAAAGAGACCCAGTACTTC.

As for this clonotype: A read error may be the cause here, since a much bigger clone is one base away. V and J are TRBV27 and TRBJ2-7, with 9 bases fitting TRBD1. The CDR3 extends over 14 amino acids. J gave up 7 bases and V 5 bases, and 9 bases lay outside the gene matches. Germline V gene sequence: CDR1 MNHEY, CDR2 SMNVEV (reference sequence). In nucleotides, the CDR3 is TGTGCCAGCAGTATGGGACAGGGTGTGGCTGAGCAGTACTTC. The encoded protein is CASSMGQGVAEQYF.

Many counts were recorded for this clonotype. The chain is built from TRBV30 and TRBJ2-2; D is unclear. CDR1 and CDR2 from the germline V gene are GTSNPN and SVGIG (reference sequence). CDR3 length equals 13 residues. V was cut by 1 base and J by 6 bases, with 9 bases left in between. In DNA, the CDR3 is TGTGCCTGGAGTGGCCTGGGCCCCGGGGAGCTGTTTTTT. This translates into CAWSGLGPGELFF.

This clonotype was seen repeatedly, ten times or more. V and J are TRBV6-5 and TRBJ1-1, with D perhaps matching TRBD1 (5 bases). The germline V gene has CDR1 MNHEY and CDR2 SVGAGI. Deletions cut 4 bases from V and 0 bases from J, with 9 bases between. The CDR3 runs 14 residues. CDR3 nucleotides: TGTGCCAGCAGTTCGCAGGGCCTGAACACTGAAGCTTTCTTT. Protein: CASSSQGLNTEAFF.